This TCR beta chain was recovered during a study of T-cell memory formation after mild COVID-19. TCRdb used MiXCR to reprocess the 5' RACE reads, holding one entry per CDR3 protein. This table has about 430,000 distinct CDR3 sequences, about 20% appearing once. Deletions cut 2 bases from V and 3 bases from J, with 5 bases between. This CDR3 has 13 amino acids. Germline assignment: CDR1 MNHNS and CDR2 SASEGT. In its sample, this clonotype was seen many times. Input material: PBMCs or a T cell subset sorted from them (not recorded which). This clonotype was sampled from a young man who had mild COVID-19 (a few samples of this study predate the infection). Cell type and time point are not known. This chain joins TRBV6-1 and TRBJ1-3; a weak D match, TRBD1 (5 bases). CDR3 residues: CASSEQGGNTIYF. CDR3 sequence (DNA): TGTGCCAGCAGTGAACAGGGTGGAAACACCATATATTTT.